This T cell receptor beta chain derives from a study of CD8+ T cells in alopecia areata. Study observations and caveats: Besides other cells, scalp samples also yield sequences of resident alphabeta T cells from normal skin. Higher clonality than in normal scalp was seen in lesional scalp, especially alopecia totalis/universalis. It was less clear whether patients shared TCRs than it was in mice, possibly because of HLA.

Extracted RNA was reverse transcribed into cDNA, the sequencing template. Only in-frame clones appear in the TCRdb table, and some are missing; sequencing was by immunoSEQ multiplex PCR. The sample has around 190,000 clones; 45% to 70% are singletons. Points on this clone: What it recognizes is unknown.

PBMCs were stained for CD3, CD4 and CD8, and CD4+ and CD8+ T cells were sorted. The ends were cut back, 8 bases at V and 2 bases at J, with 8 bases in the middle. CDR1 is SNHLY and CDR2 is FYNNEI in the germline V gene. This CDR3 is built from 12 residues. The chain joins TRBV2 to TRBJ2-3, with a tentative D call TRBD1 (6 bases). The sequence derives from a human donor in good health. Sequences were obtained from CD8+ T cells sorted from blood. The CDR3 spells CASGQSTDTQYF. In DNA, the CDR3 is TGTGCCAGCGGACAGTCCACAGATACGCAGTATTTT.